This paragraph reports one TCR beta chain. The data belong to a study of blood T cell repertoires in COVID-19. In the study overall: The study drew acute and convalescent COVID-19 samples from the United States, Italy and Spain. PBMCs, B-cell-depleted T cells, or T cells were the source of the cDNA or gDNA that made up the material.

The CDR3 runs 18 residues. Germline values: CDR1 SGHKS, CDR2 YYEKEE (reference sequence). With 1 base removed from V and 3 bases from J, the gap between germline ends came to 22 bases. Study processing details: Estimation of nucleated cell counts was performed using reference gene primer amplification. The assay was immunoSEQ multiplex PCR, and TCRdb's table has in-frame clones only and misses some. The DNA gave D and trimming, while V, J and clone size come from that table. In the table there are a few hundred thousand clones, 84% of which are singletons. The sequencing input was peripheral blood. V usage is TRBV5-5 and J usage is TRBJ1-2; D uncertain. This clonotype was sampled from a woman aged 60 to 75 who had recovered from COVID-19. The CDR3 DNA follows: TGTGCCAGCAGCTTGTCCACTAGGTCGCATCTCCTGGACTATGGCTACACCTTC. It encodes CASSLSTRSHLLDYGYTF. The variable domain in full, completed from reference TRBV5-5 and TRBJ1-2, reads DAGVTQSPTHLIKTRGQQVTLRCSPISGHKSVSWYQQVLGQGPQFIFQYYEKEERGRGNFPDRFSARQFPNYSSELNVNALLLGDSALYLCASSLSTRSHLLDYGYTFGSGTRLTVV.